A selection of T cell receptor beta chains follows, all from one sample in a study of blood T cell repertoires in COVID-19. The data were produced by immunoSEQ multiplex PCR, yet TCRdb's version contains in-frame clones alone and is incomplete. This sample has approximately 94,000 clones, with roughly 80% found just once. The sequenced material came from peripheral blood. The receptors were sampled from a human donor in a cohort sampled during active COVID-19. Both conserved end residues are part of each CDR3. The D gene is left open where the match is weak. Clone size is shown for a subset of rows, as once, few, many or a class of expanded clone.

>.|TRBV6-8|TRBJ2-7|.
TGTGCCAGCAGTTACGGGCAGGGAAACTACGAGCAGTACTTC
CASSYGQGNYEQYF
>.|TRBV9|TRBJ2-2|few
TGTGCCAGCAGGGGACAGAACACCGGGGAGCTGTTTTTT
CASRGQNTGELFF
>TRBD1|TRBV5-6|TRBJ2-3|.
TGTGCCACCGGTTGGGCAGGGGGCAACACAGATACGCAGTATTTT
CATGWAGGNTDTQYF
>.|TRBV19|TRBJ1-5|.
TGTGCCAGTAGTCCGGACAGCGGCAATCAGCCCCAGCATTTT
CASSPDSGNQPQHF
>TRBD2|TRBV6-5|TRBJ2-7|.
TGTGCCAGCCGGGCCAGCGGGAGTGTCTACGAGCAGTACTTC
CASRASGSVYEQYF
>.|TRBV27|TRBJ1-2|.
TGTGCCAGCAGTTTATCGAGGTGGGTCTATGGCTACACCTTC
CASSLSRWVYGYTF
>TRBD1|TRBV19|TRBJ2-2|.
TGTGCCAGTAGTATGGACAGGGCAAACACCGGGGAGCTGTTTTTT
CASSMDRANTGELFF
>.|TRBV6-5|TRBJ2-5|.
TGTGCCAGCAGTTACCGGGAGACCCAGTACTTC
CASSYRETQYF
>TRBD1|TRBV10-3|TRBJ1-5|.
TGTGCCATCAGTGGACAGGGGGGGAGGAATCAGCCCCAGCATTTT
CAISGQGGRNQPQHF
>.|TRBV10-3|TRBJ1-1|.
TGTGCCATCAGTGTCCAGGGGAAGGACACTGAAGCTTTCTTT
CAISVQGKDTEAFF
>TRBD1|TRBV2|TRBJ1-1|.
TGTGCCAGCACGGAGGAGGGGGCCATGAACACTGAAGCTTTCTTT
CASTEEGAMNTEAFF
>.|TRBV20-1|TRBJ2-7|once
TGCAGTGCGCCGGGAGTCAACGAGCAGTACTTC
CSAPGVNEQYF
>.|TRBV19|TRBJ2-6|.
TGTGCCAGTAGTTCACCCGGGACTTTTGGGGCCAACGTCCTGACTTTC
CASSSPGTFGANVLTF
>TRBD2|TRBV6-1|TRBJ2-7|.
TGTGCCAGCAGTGAACGGGAACTAGCGGGGGGCGCACGCTACGAGCAGTACTTC
CASSERELAGGARYEQYF
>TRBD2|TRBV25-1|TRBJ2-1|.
TGTGCCAGCAGTGGCTTGGCGGGAGAGAGTGAGCAGTTCTTC
CASSGLAGESEQFF
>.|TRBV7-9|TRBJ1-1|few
TGTGCCAGCAGCTTATCCCAGGAGAACACTGAAGCTTTCTTT
CASSLSQENTEAFF
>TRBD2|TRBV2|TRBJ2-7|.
TGTGCCAGCAGGGACCCACTAGCGGGAGGGTGGTACGAGCAGTACTTC
CASRDPLAGGWYEQYF
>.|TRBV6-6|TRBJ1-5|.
TGTGCCAGCAGTTACTCCCAAAGTAGTGTTCAGCCCCAGCATTTT
CASSYSQSSVQPQHF
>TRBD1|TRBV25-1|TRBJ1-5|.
TGTGCCAGCACCGGGACAGGGAACAATCAGCCCCAGCATTTT
CASTGTGNNQPQHF
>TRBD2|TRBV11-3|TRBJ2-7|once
TGTGCCAGCAGCTTAGGAGCGGGAGACGGCTCCTACGAGCAGTACTTC
CASSLGAGDGSYEQYF
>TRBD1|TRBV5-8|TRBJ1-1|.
TGTGCCAGCAGCTTGGGGGGACAGGGGGCCCGCCGGGCTTTCTTT
CASSLGGQGARRAFF
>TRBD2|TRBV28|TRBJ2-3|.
TGTGCCAGCAGAGTAGCGGGGCTCACAGATACGCAGTATTTT
CASRVAGLTDTQYF
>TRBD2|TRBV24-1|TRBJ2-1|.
TGTGCCACCAGTGACTCGACTAGCGGGCTGTCCTACAATGAGCAGTTCTTC
CATSDSTSGLSYNEQFF
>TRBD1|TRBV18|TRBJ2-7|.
TGTGCCAGCTCTTCCGGGACAGGTCTCTACGAGCAGTACTTC
CASSSGTGLYEQYF
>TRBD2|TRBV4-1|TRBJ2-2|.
TGCGCCAGCAGCCAATTCCGGACTAGCGGGAGGAACACCGGGGAGCTGTTTTTT
CASSQFRTSGRNTGELFF
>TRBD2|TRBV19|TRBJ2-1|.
TGTGCCAGTAGTACAGTAGCGGGAAGTAGTTACAATGAGCAGTTCTTC
CASSTVAGSSYNEQFF
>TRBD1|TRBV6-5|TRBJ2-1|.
TGTGCCAGCAGTCGACGATTCGGACAGGACAATGAGCAGTTCTTC
CASSRRFGQDNEQFF
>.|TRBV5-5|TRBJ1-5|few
TGTGCCAGCAGCCAATTCAGAATAGGGGGTAATCAGCCCCAGCATTTT
CASSQFRIGGNQPQHF
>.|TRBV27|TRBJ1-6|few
TGTGCCAGCAGCCAACGGACATTCCGGTATAATTCACCCCTCCACTTT
CASSQRTFRYNSPLHF
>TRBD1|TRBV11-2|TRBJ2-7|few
TGTGCCAGCAGCGGAGTGAACAGGGGACCGACCTACGAGCAGTACTTC
CASSGVNRGPTYEQYF
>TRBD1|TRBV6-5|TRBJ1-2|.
TGTGCCAGCAGACCCCAGGGGGAGAAGTCTGGCTACACCTTC
CASRPQGEKSGYTF
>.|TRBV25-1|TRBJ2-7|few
TGTGCCAGCAGTCCACGACTAGGCGAGCAGTACTTC
CASSPRLGEQYF
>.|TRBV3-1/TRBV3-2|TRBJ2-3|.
TGTGCCAGCAGCCTTACAGGTCTCGCAGATACGCAGTATTTT
CASSLTGLADTQYF
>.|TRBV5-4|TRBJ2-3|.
TGTGCCAGCAGCTTTGGAGGCCGGGGTGGAACAGATACGCAGTATTTT
CASSFGGRGGTDTQYF
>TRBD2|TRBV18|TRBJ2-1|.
TGTGCCAGCTCACCGGGACTAGCGGGGGAGTACAATGAGCAGTTCTTC
CASSPGLAGEYNEQFF
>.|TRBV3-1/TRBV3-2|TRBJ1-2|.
TGTGCCAGCAGCCAAGTTCAGGGGAGTGGCTACACCTTC
CASSQVQGSGYTF
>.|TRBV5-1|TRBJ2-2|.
TGCGCCAGCAGCTCAGGGAACACCGGGGAGCTGTTTTTT
CASSSGNTGELFF